A selection of T cell receptor beta chains follows, all from one sample in a study of cytomegalovirus exposure and HLA in healthy donors. TCRdb's copy holds only in-frame clones and misses some; the assay was immunoSEQ multiplex PCR. Altogether 100,000 or so clones are present, roughly four fifths being singletons, with the ten largest covering roughly 3.5%. The sequencing sample was made of PBMCs. The origin of the receptors is a young man in good health and CMV-seropositive. The CDR3 runs from the conserved cysteine through the conserved F or W. The D gene is left open where the match is weak. Clone size is shown for a subset of rows, as once, few, many or a class of expanded clone.

d_gene,abundance,v_gene,j_gene,CDR3aa,CDR3nt
TRBD2,NA,TRBV5-1,TRBJ2-1,CASSLMGAGGISNEQFF,TGCGCCAGCAGCTTGATGGGGGCGGGAGGAATATCCAATGAGCAGTTCTTC
TRBD2,few,TRBV6-6,TRBJ2-7,CASSYSSGTSGKEQYF,TGTGCCAGCAGTTACTCGTCGGGGACTAGCGGGAAAGAGCAGTACTTC
TRBD2,NA,TRBV7-2,TRBJ2-3,CASSIGRGKGDTQYF,TGTGCCAGCAGCATAGGGCGGGGGAAAGGAGATACGCAGTATTTT
NA,NA,TRBV27,TRBJ1-5,CASSPYRVSGSQPQHF,TGTGCCAGCAGTCCCTACAGGGTCAGCGGGAGTCAGCCCCAGCATTTT
NA,NA,TRBV7-9,TRBJ1-5,CASSFHIDQPQHF,TGTGCCAGCAGCTTCCACATCGATCAGCCCCAGCATTTT
NA,NA,TRBV7-2,TRBJ2-1,CASSLAGGEQFF,TGTGCCAGCAGCTTAGCGGGAGGAGAGCAGTTCTTC
TRBD1,NA,TRBV5-6,TRBJ1-4,CASSRDSANEKLFF,TGTGCCAGCAGCCGGGACAGCGCTAATGAAAAACTGTTTTTT
TRBD1,NA,TRBV6-5,TRBJ2-7,CASSLRDRLYEQYF,TGTGCCAGCAGTCTCCGGGACAGGTTGTACGAGCAGTACTTC
TRBD1,NA,TRBV18,TRBJ1-4,CASSQDRGSGEKLFF,TGTGCCAGCTCACAAGACAGGGGTAGTGGAGAAAAACTGTTTTTT
TRBD2,NA,TRBV27,TRBJ2-1,CASSPGTSGYNEQFF,TGTGCCAGCAGCCCCGGGACTAGCGGTTACAATGAGCAGTTCTTC
TRBD2,NA,TRBV7-2,TRBJ2-2,CASSLPGLAGNRELFF,TGTGCCAGCAGCCTCCCGGGACTAGCGGGGAACCGGGAGCTGTTTTTT
TRBD2,once,TRBV6-1,TRBJ2-7,CASSVLAGGPPYEQYF,TGTGCCAGCAGTGTTCTAGCGGGAGGGCCCCCCTACGAGCAGTACTTC
NA,once,TRBV6-1,TRBJ1-1,CASRSPGEATEAFF,TGTGCCAGCCGATCCCCGGGAGAGGCCACTGAAGCTTTCTTT
NA,NA,TRBV28,TRBJ2-1,CASSPSDYYNEQFF,TGTGCCAGCAGTCCATCGGACTATTACAATGAGCAGTTCTTC
TRBD1,NA,TRBV28,TRBJ2-4,CASSWDTGGWNIQYF,TGTGCCAGCAGTTGGGATACAGGGGGCTGGAACATTCAGTACTTC
NA,NA,TRBV10-3,TRBJ2-7,CAISEFGGETEQYF,TGTGCCATCAGTGAGTTCGGTGGAGAGACCGAGCAGTACTTC
TRBD1,NA,TRBV28,TRBJ1-5,CAILGTDNRPQHF,TGTGCCATCCTCGGGACAGACAATCGGCCCCAGCATTTT
NA,NA,TRBV2,TRBJ1-1,CASSEQQVNTEAFF,TGTGCCAGCAGTGAGCAGCAGGTTAACACTGAAGCTTTCTTT
NA,NA,TRBV2,TRBJ2-5,CASSEARQQETQYF,TGTGCCAGCAGTGAAGCGCGACAGCAAGAGACCCAGTACTTC
TRBD1,NA,TRBV5-1,TRBJ2-7,CASSSGTASYEQYF,TGCGCCAGCAGCTCCGGGACAGCCTCCTACGAGCAGTACTTC
TRBD2,NA,TRBV5-4,TRBJ2-7,CASSLTSGGRDEQYF,TGTGCCAGCAGCCTTACTAGCGGGGGCCGGGACGAGCAGTACTTC
NA,NA,TRBV18,TRBJ1-2,CASSPRDGYTF,TGTGCCAGCTCACCCAGGGATGGCTACACCTTC
TRBD1,NA,TRBV9,TRBJ2-7,CASSVEGATSYEQYF,TGTGCCAGCAGCGTAGAGGGGGCGACTTCCTACGAGCAGTACTTC
NA,NA,TRBV25-1,TRBJ2-7,CASSESRTTSSYEQYF,TGTGCCAGCAGTGAATCGAGGACAACAAGCTCCTACGAGCAGTACTTC
TRBD2,NA,TRBV18,TRBJ2-7,CASSPPNRAGDDEQYF,TGTGCCAGCTCACCTCCAAATCGAGCGGGAGACGACGAGCAGTACTTC
NA,NA,TRBV12-5,TRBJ2-5,CASGLVRGNSDPVQETQYF,TGTGCTAGTGGTTTGGTACGCGGGAACAGCGATCCGGTACAAGAGACCCAGTACTTC
NA,few,TRBV5-6,TRBJ2-5,CASSATSQETQYF,TGTGCCAGCAGCGCTACTAGTCAAGAGACCCAGTACTTC
TRBD1,NA,TRBV6-5,TRBJ2-1,CASSPGTGYNEQFF,TGTGCCAGCAGTCCCGGGACAGGATACAATGAGCAGTTCTTC
TRBD2,NA,TRBV29-1,TRBJ2-5,CSVGVGAGEQYF,TGCAGCGTTGGAGTAGGGGCGGGGGAGCAGTACTTC
TRBD1,NA,TRBV5-6,TRBJ2-4,CASSLAGQGLDIQYF,TGTGCCAGCAGCTTGGCCGGACAGGGGCTGGACATTCAGTACTTC
NA,few,TRBV6-5,TRBJ2-6,CASSYLPSGANVLTF,TGTGCCAGCAGTTACCTCCCCTCTGGGGCCAACGTCCTGACTTTC
NA,NA,TRBV6-5,TRBJ2-7,CASSRQDESYEQYF,TGTGCCAGCTCTAGACAGGACGAGAGCTACGAGCAGTACTTC
TRBD1,few,TRBV18,TRBJ1-1,CASSRGQGSEAFF,TGTGCCAGCTCACGGGGACAGGGGTCTGAAGCTTTCTTT
NA,NA,TRBV6-6,TRBJ1-2,CASSYLKLVGGYTF,TGTGCCAGCAGTTACCTGAAACTGGTTGGTGGCTACACCTTC
TRBD1,NA,TRBV18,TRBJ1-5,CASSPLTGTGGIRNQPQHF,TGTGCCAGCTCACCACTAACTGGGACAGGGGGGATTAGGAATCAGCCCCAGCATTTT
NA,NA,TRBV23-1,TRBJ1-5,CASSQYNAGTYQPQHF,TGCGCCAGCAGTCAATATAACGCAGGGACTTATCAGCCCCAGCATTTT
TRBD2,once,TRBV18,TRBJ2-2,CASSPSTSGSYGELFF,TGTGCCAGCTCACCTTCGACTAGCGGGAGCTACGGGGAGCTGTTTTTT
NA,NA,TRBV27,TRBJ1-5,CASSGGASRQPQHF,TGTGCCAGCAGTGGGGGCGCGAGTCGCCAGCCCCAGCATTTT
NA,NA,TRBV28,TRBJ1-5,CASSEIKGGQPQHF,TGTGCCAGCAGTGAGATCAAAGGGGGTCAGCCCCAGCATTTT
NA,once,TRBV10-1,TRBJ2-4,CASSEFTGLTDPAKNIQYF,TGCGCCAGCAGTGAGTTCACAGGGCTAACGGATCCCGCCAAAAACATTCAGTACTTC
TRBD2,NA,TRBV5-6,TRBJ2-1,CASSRAVGGSLDEQFF,TGTGCCAGCAGCCGGGCTGTGGGCGGGAGCCTCGATGAGCAGTTCTTC
NA,NA,TRBV12-5,TRBJ1-2,CASGLAGVDGYTF,TGTGCTAGTGGTTTGGCAGGGGTGGATGGCTACACCTTC
TRBD2,once,TRBV6-5,TRBJ2-3,CASRRTSGSTDTQYF,TGTGCCAGCAGAAGGACTAGCGGGAGCACAGATACGCAGTATTTT
TRBD1,NA,TRBV19,TRBJ2-7,CASSDRGGPYEQYF,TGTGCCAGCAGTGACAGGGGGGGGCCCTACGAGCAGTACTTC
TRBD1,NA,TRBV6-1,TRBJ1-1,CASSGQGLNTEAFF,TGTGCCAGCAGTGGACAGGGATTGAACACTGAAGCTTTCTTT
TRBD1,NA,TRBV27,TRBJ2-7,CASSLTRQGLSYEQYF,TGTGCCAGCAGTCTAACTCGACAGGGCCTCTCCTACGAGCAGTACTTC
TRBD2,NA,TRBV30,TRBJ2-7,CAWRRLAGEVGEQYF,TGTGCCTGGAGGAGACTAGCGGGAGAGGTAGGAGAGCAGTACTTC
NA,few,TRBV5-1,TRBJ1-1,CASTLRGGRDTEAFF,TGCGCCAGCACCCTGAGGGGGGGACGGGACACTGAAGCTTTCTTT
TRBD2,NA,TRBV4-1,TRBJ2-1,CASSQPTSGINNEQFF,TGCGCCAGCAGCCAGCCCACTAGCGGGATCAACAATGAGCAGTTCTTC
NA,once,TRBV15,TRBJ2-7,CATSSLESGRGDYEQYF,TGTGCCACCAGCAGCCTCGAATCGGGCAGGGGCGACTACGAGCAGTACTTC
NA,NA,TRBV6-5,TRBJ1-1,CASRNGGTEAFF,TGTGCCAGCAGAAACGGGGGGACTGAAGCTTTCTTT
NA,NA,TRBV19,TRBJ1-1,CASSTTAMNTEAFF,TGTGCCAGTAGTACGACAGCCATGAACACTGAAGCTTTCTTT
TRBD1,few,TRBV13,TRBJ1-3,CASSVGQISGNTIYF,TGTGCCAGCAGCGTGGGACAGATCTCTGGAAACACCATATATTTT
NA,NA,TRBV19,TRBJ1-1,CASILYTEAFF,TGTGCCAGTATACTATACACTGAAGCTTTCTTT